The T cell receptor (beta chain) under discussion was sequenced for a study of blood T cell repertoires in COVID-19. Looking at the study overall: There were acute and convalescent COVID-19 samples, and they came from the United States, Italy and Spain.

V lost 10 bases to trimming and J lost 8 bases; unmatched junction nucleotides: 11. The CDR3 has 14 amino acids. In germline, CDR1 is MDHEN, CDR2 SYDVKM. In the source study's methods: Amplification from reference gene primers served as the basis for estimated nucleated cell counts. Produced via immunoSEQ multiplex PCR; TCRdb's table is partial and in-frame only. V and J calls plus clone size are reproduced from that table; the DNA served to infer D and trimming. The profile covers more than 85,000 clones, with about 85% appearing a single time and about 4.2% taken by the ten largest. The sequencing input was peripheral blood. The V call is TRBV28, the J call TRBJ1-6; TRBD1 agrees at 7 bases. This sequence originates from a man between 65 and 80 years old with acute or convalescent COVID-19. The chain's CDR3 is CATLMNTGDSPLHF. The CDR3 DNA follows: TGTGCCACCTTAATGAATACAGGGGATTCACCCCTCCACTTT.